This TCR beta chain is drawn from a study of blood T cells in healthy people across ages. Study in general: Per two T cells, about one barcoded beta molecule was captured through template switching. Findings and limits, study-wide: There were more naive CD4+ cells and higher diversity in long-lived donors than in aged donors.

Together with a sample-barcoded 5' primer, a J-beta primer mix was included in a second PCR lasting about 7 to 11 cycles. Each cDNA was tagged by a template-switch adaptor containing 12 random nucleotides. TCRdb processed the 5' RACE reads anew with MiXCR; each CDR3 protein has one entry. The table has 1.2 million to 1.5 million distinct CDR3 sequences, approximately 59% seen once. Germline V gene data show CDR1 as ENHRY and CDR2 as SYGVKD. Trimming removed 0 bases at V and 1 base at J, with 8 bases between. The length of the CDR3 is 15 residues. This clonotype turned up a few times. Its specificity is not known. PBMCs, at least 6.5 million per sample, were isolated.

The clonotype was recovered from a young man in good health. The material sequenced was blood. The rearrangement uses TRBV10-3 and TRBJ2-3; no reliable D call. The CDR3 region is CAISESPAGTDTQYF. DNA for the CDR3: TGTGCCATCAGTGAGTCTCCTGCCGGCACAGATACGCAGTATTTT.